These 26 T cell receptor beta chains were all obtained from the same sample, sequenced in a study of cytomegalovirus exposure and HLA in healthy donors. Assay used: immunoSEQ multiplex PCR; TCRdb lists only in-frame clones, some missing. The profile shows about 130,000 clones, roughly nine tenths of them singletons. The sample was PBMCs. These receptors all come from a woman aged 18 to 35 in good health and CMV-seropositive.

The chain combines TRBV30 with TRBJ1-3, with D possibly being TRBD1 (5 bases). Germline values: CDR1 GTSNPN, CDR2 SVGIG (reference sequence). V dropped 3 bases and J dropped 4 bases, with 10 bases sitting between them. The CDR3 extends over 13 amino acids. The CDR3 region is CAWRAGSGNTIYF. In DNA form, the CDR3 reads TGTGCCTGGAGGGCAGGGTCCGGAAACACCATATATTTT.

This clone appeared once. The V call is TRBV30, the J call TRBJ2-3; TRBD1 might be the D (5 bases). Germline V CDR1 and CDR2: GTSNPN, SVGIG (reference sequence). V dropped 2 bases and J dropped 0 bases, with 12 bases sitting between them. This CDR3 region has 15 residues. The CDR3 DNA reads TGTGCCTGGAGTCCCCAGGGTCTTAGCACAGATACGCAGTATTTT. Translated: CAWSPQGLSTDTQYF. The full variable domain, in which reference TRBV30 and TRBJ2-3 provide the parts outside the CDR3, is SQTIHQWPATLVQPVGSPLSLECTVEGTSNPNLYWYRQAAGRGLQLLFYSVGIGQISSEVPQNLSASRPQDRQFILSSKKLLLSDSGFYLCAWSPQGLSTDTQYFGPGTRLTVL.

CDR3 protein: CASSGRRGGTDTQYF. The CDR3 DNA reads TGTGCCAGCAGCGGGCGGCGGGGGGGCACAGATACGCAGTATTTT. The chain couples TRBV7-6 to TRBJ2-3, with 8 bases fitting TRBD2. The CDR3 has 15 amino acids. Germline values: CDR1 SGHVS, CDR2 FNYEAQ. V lost 5 bases to trimming and J lost 1 base; unmatched junction nucleotides: 5.

V is TRBV5-1 and J is TRBJ1-4; TRBD1 aligns across 9 bases. The CDR3 is made up of 14 amino acids. Germline V lookup: CDR1 SGHRS, CDR2 YFSETQ. After removal of 3 bases from V and 5 bases from J, the junction contained 2 bases not matched to a gene. CDR3 sequence (DNA): TGCGCCAGCAGCTACGGACAGGGGAATGAAAAACTGTTTTTT. It codes for CASSYGQGNEKLFF.

There are a few counts of this clone. This chain connects TRBV28 to TRBJ1-2, with TRBD1 as a possible D gene (5 bases). Germline CDR1 and CDR2: MDHEN and SYDVKM. The germline V and J ends were trimmed by 6 bases and 6 bases, with 14 bases remaining between them. There are 13 residues in the CDR3. This CDR3 reads CASRADNMNGYTF. CDR3 bases: TGTGCCAGCAGGGCGGACAATATGAATGGCTACACCTTC.

This chain uses TRBV2 with TRBJ1-1; 8 bases match TRBD1. The CDR3 consists of 14 residues. Germline lookup yields CDR1 SNHLY and CDR2 FYNNEI. With 4 bases clipped from V and 5 bases from J, the junction kept 6 bases outside the gene matches. In nucleotides, the CDR3 is TGTGCCAGCAGTGGAGACAGGGGTGGAACTGAAGCTTTCTTT. Translating gives CASSGDRGGTEAFF.

The chain couples TRBV6-5 to TRBJ2-7; a weak D match, TRBD2 (6 bases). Germline loops: CDR1 MNHEY, CDR2 SVGAGI. CDR3 length: 12 amino acids. Trimming shortened V by 10 bases and J by 2 bases, and 12 bases separated the two germline ends. This CDR3 is CATGDSPYEQYF. Written as DNA, the CDR3 is TGTGCCACGGGGGACTCCCCCTACGAGCAGTACTTC.

The rearrangement joins TRBV6-1 to TRBJ2-5; possibly TRBD1 for D (5 bases). CDR3 size: 15 residues. Germline V gene lookup returns CDR1 MNHNS and CDR2 SASEGT. The V end lost 3 bases, the J end lost 2 bases, and 13 bases lay between the germline ends. In DNA form, the CDR3 reads TGTGCCAGCAGTGAGACAGAAGTAGGGCAAGAGACCCAGTACTTC. Its protein is CASSETEVGQETQYF.

V usage is TRBV19 and J usage is TRBJ1-5, with 9 nucleotides matching TRBD1. CDR3 length equals 15 residues. Trimming at V came to 5 bases and at J to 8 bases, leaving 10 bases not matched to a gene. The germline V gene encodes CDR1 LNHDA and CDR2 SQIVND (reference sequence). This chain's CDR3 is CASSWDGTGREPQHF. The DNA for the CDR3 is TGTGCCAGTAGTTGGGATGGGACAGGGAGGGAGCCCCAGCATTTT.

The chain combines TRBV4-3 with TRBJ1-1, with 7 bases identical to TRBD1. The CDR3 sequence is 15 residues long. V was clipped by 1 base and J by 1 base; unmatched bases: 3. Germline loops: CDR1 LGHNA, CDR2 YSLEER. CDR3 sequence reads: CASSQGTGANTEAFF. CDR3 nucleotides: TGCGCCAGCAGCCAAGGAACAGGGGCGAACACTGAAGCTTTCTTT.

The rearrangement joins TRBV19 to TRBJ1-1; TRBD1 might be the D (6 bases). The CDR3 spans 16 residues. Trimming cost V 5 bases and J 3 bases, with 19 bases left between them. Germline V lookup: CDR1 LNHDA, CDR2 SQIVND (reference sequence). CDR3 nucleotide sequence: TGTGCCAGTAGTGACGTACAGGGCCCCCTCGACACTGAAGCTTTCTTT. The encoded protein is CASSDVQGPLDTEAFF. Based on the CDR3 plus reference TRBV19 and TRBJ1-1, the full variable domain is DGGITQSPKYLFRKEGQNVTLSCEQNLNHDAMYWYRQDPGQGLRLIYYSQIVNDFQKGDIAEGYSVSREKKESFPLTVTSAQKNPTAFYLCASSDVQGPLDTEAFFGQGTRLTVV.

V usage is TRBV10-3 and J usage is TRBJ2-3, with TRBD1 as a possible D gene (5 bases). The CDR3 contains 14 residues. Germline assignment: CDR1 ENHRY and CDR2 SYGVKD. The ends were cut back, 4 bases at V and 2 bases at J, with 10 bases in the middle. CDR3 DNA: TGTGCCATCAGTGTGGGGCCGATCACAGATACGCAGTATTTT. Translating it yields CAISVGPITDTQYF.

This chain links TRBV28 with TRBJ1-1, with D tentatively TRBD1 (6 bases). V shed 7 bases and J shed 4 bases, with 22 bases lying between them. The CDR3 is made up of 16 amino acids. The V gene's germline CDR1 is MDHEN and CDR2 SYDVKM. This CDR3 reads CASTPALWGQGTEAFF. The CDR3 DNA reads as TGTGCCAGCACCCCGGCACTGTGGGGGCAGGGCACTGAAGCTTTCTTT.

CDR3 nucleotide sequence: TGTGCCTGGAGTGTAATGGGAGGGGTGGGGGAGACCCAGTACTTC. It specifies CAWSVMGGVGETQYF. The rearrangement joins TRBV30 to TRBJ2-5; TRBD2 aligns across 7 bases. Trimming cost V 0 bases and J 5 bases; bases outside gene matches: 9. The CDR3 is 15 residues long. Germline lookup yields CDR1 GTSNPN and CDR2 SVGIG (reference sequence).

The V call is TRBV6-6, the J call TRBJ2-2; possibly TRBD2 for D (6 bases). Looked up from germline, CDR1 is MNHNY and CDR2 is SVGAGI (reference sequence). The germline V and J ends were trimmed by 6 bases and 7 bases, with 15 bases remaining between them. The CDR3 has 14 residues. CDR3 loop: CASSRDIGGGELFF. Here the CDR3 DNA reads TGTGCCAGCAGCCGAGACATCGGGGGCGGGGAGCTGTTTTTT.

V usage is TRBV25-1 and J usage is TRBJ2-3; 9 bases match TRBD2. Per the germline V gene, CDR1 is MGHDK and CDR2 is SYGVNS. Trimming cost V 5 bases and J 2 bases; bases outside gene matches: 8. The length of the CDR3 is 16 residues. The CDR3 region is CASSKASGAYTDTQYF. CDR3 nucleotides: TGTGCCAGCAGTAAGGCTAGCGGGGCCTACACAGATACGCAGTATTTT.

The gene calls are TRBV9 and TRBJ2-3; 8 bases fit TRBD1. The V and J ends lost 3 bases and 0 bases, in that order; junction bases with no gene match: 0. In germline, CDR1 is SGDLS, CDR2 YYNGEE. The CDR3 spans 14 residues. The CDR3 DNA sequence: TGTGCCAGCAGCGGGACAGGGAGCACAGATACGCAGTATTTT. Translated, it gives CASSGTGSTDTQYF.

This clone was seen once. This sequence joins TRBV2 and TRBJ1-2; D remains ambiguous. V was trimmed by 4 bases and J by 1 base, leaving 7 bases between them. This CDR3 has 13 amino acids. Germline CDR1 is SNHLY and CDR2 is FYNNEI. CDR3 loop: CASSVGLNYGYTF. The DNA of the CDR3 is TGTGCCAGCAGTGTGGGCCTTAACTATGGCTACACCTTC. Together with reference TRBV2 and TRBJ1-2, the CDR3 gives the full variable domain: EPEVTQTPSHQVTQMGQEVILRCVPISNHLYFYWYRQILGQKVEFLVSFYNNEISEKSEIFDDQFSVERPDGSNFTLKIRSTKLEDSAMYFCASSVGLNYGYTFGSGTRLTVV.

V is TRBV5-4 and J is TRBJ2-1; 8 bases are a match to TRBD1. The germline CDR1 and CDR2 sequences are SGHNT and YYREEE (reference sequence). Germline trimming cut 4 bases from V and 6 bases from J; bases unmatched to any gene: 6. CDR3 length: 14 residues. CDR3 nucleotide sequence: TGTGCCAGCAGCCTCAGGGGGCCGGGCAATGAGCAGTTCTTC. Translation gives CASSLRGPGNEQFF.

This clone was seen a single time. The genes are TRBV6-5 and TRBJ2-7, with 8 bases matching TRBD2. This CDR3 region has 15 residues. Per germline, CDR1 MNHEY and CDR2 SVGAGI. V shed 1 base and J 0 bases; nucleotides not matched to a gene: 2. The CDR3 nucleotides are TGTGCCAGCAGTTACTACCGGGGGGGCTCCTACGAGCAGTACTTC. Protein: CASSYYRGGSYEQYF.

The chain employs TRBV7-9 and TRBJ1-2, with 8 bases aligning to TRBD1. Trimming cost V 2 bases and J 2 bases; bases outside gene matches: 7. Germline V gene sequence: CDR1 SEHNR, CDR2 FQNEAQ (reference sequence). The CDR3 length is 16 residues. CDR3 in amino acids: CASSLLDRVTNYGYTF. For the CDR3, the DNA is TGTGCCAGCAGCTTATTGGACAGGGTAACGAACTATGGCTACACCTTC.

The CDR3 sequence: CSARPEETQYF. The CDR3 region has the DNA TGCAGTGCTAGACCGGAAGAGACCCAGTACTTC. The rearrangement uses TRBV20-1 and TRBJ2-5; no definite D call. Trimming removed 2 bases at V and 3 bases at J, with 4 bases between. CDR1 and CDR2 (germline): DFQATT, SNEGSKA (reference sequence). This CDR3 spans 11 amino acids.

This clone has just a few counts. The chain employs TRBV7-9 and TRBJ1-6; D uncertain. CDR3 length: 15 amino acids. The germline V gene encodes CDR1 SEHNR and CDR2 FQNEAQ (reference sequence). V lost 5 bases and J lost 7, with 15 bases in between. For the CDR3, the DNA is TGTGCCAGCAGCCTACTGGACGGACTAAATTCACCCCTCCACTTT. It translates to CASSLLDGLNSPLHF. Full variable domain (outside the CDR3, taken from reference TRBV7-9 and TRBJ1-6): DTGVSQNPRHKITKRGQNVTFRCDPISEHNRLYWYRQTLGQGPEFLTYFQNEAQLEKSRLLSDRFSAERPKGSFSTLEIQRTEQGDSAMYLCASSLLDGLNSPLHFGNGTRLTVT.

The chain links TRBV6-6 to TRBJ1-1; unclear D gene. Germline loops: CDR1 MNHNY, CDR2 SVGAGI (reference sequence). V lost 5 bases and J 4 bases, leaving 14 bases between the germline ends. This CDR3 is 14 amino acids long. The CDR3 protein is CASSTAGGGTEAFF. DNA of the CDR3: TGTGCCAGCAGTACAGCGGGAGGAGGCACTGAAGCTTTCTTT.

The chain links TRBV5-8 to TRBJ2-7, with 12 bases identical to TRBD1. Germline assignment: CDR1 SGHTS and CDR2 YDEGEE. After removal of 4 bases from V and 6 bases from J, the junction contained 14 bases not matched to a gene. This CDR3 contains 17 residues. The CDR3 sequence: CASSLPPGTGGGIEQYF. The CDR3 region has the DNA TGTGCCAGCAGCCTGCCCCCCGGGACAGGGGGCGGGATCGAGCAGTACTTC.

The genes are TRBV5-1 and TRBJ2-1, with D tentatively TRBD2 (7 bases). CDR1 and CDR2 from the germline V gene are SGHRS and YFSETQ. The CDR3 length is 15 residues. The V and J ends lost 3 bases and 7 bases respectively, with 17 bases between them. CDR3 nucleotide sequence: TGCGCCAGCAGCTATTCGTGGGGGGGCCGGAATGAGCAGTTCTTC. It translates to CASSYSWGGRNEQFF.